This T cell receptor beta chain came from a study of T cell changes during pregnancy in multiple sclerosis. Clones were sequenced by immunoSEQ multiplex PCR, and TCRdb holds only the in-frame ones, with some missing. The data contain over 55,000 clones, around 92% of them singletons. This clone was seen more than once but under ten times. Trimming removed 4 bases from V and 0 bases from J, with 10 bases in between. The germline CDR1 and CDR2 sequences are LGHNA and YSLEER. CDR3 length equals 16 residues. V is TRBV4-3 and J is TRBJ2-6, with unresolved D. The sequence came from a female donor in good health, enrolled as a control in a pregnancy study. This material consisted of CD8+ T cells from peripheral blood mononuclear cells, taken in the third trimester of pregnancy. CDR3 nucleotides: TGCGCCAGCAGCCCCTCGAGAACCTCTGGGGCCAACGTCCTGACTTTC. It codes for CASSPSRTSGANVLTF.